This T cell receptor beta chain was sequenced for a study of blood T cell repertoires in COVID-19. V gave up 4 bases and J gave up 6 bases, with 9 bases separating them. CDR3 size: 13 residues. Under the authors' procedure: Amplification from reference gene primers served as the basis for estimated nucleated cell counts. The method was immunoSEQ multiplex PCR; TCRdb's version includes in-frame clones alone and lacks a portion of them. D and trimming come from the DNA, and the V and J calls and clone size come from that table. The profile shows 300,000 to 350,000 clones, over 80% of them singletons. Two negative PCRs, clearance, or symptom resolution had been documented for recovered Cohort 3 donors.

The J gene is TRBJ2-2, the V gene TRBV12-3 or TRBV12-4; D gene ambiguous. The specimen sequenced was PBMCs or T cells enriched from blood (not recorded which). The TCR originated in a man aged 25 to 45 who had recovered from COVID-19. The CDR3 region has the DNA TGTGCCAGCAGTTCCGTACGGGCCGGGGAGCTGTTTTTT. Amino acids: CASSSVRAGELFF.